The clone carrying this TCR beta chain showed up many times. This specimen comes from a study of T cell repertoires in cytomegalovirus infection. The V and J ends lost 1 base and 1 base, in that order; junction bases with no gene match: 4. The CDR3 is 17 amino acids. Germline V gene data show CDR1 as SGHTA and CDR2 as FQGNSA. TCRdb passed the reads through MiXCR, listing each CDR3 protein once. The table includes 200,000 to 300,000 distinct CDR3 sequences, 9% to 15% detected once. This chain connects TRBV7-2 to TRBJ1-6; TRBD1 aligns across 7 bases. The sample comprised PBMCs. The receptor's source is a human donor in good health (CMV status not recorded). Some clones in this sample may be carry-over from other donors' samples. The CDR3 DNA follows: TGTGCCAGCAGCTTAGACAGGGGAGTTTCCTATAATTCACCCCTCCACTTT. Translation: CASSLDRGVSYNSPLHF.